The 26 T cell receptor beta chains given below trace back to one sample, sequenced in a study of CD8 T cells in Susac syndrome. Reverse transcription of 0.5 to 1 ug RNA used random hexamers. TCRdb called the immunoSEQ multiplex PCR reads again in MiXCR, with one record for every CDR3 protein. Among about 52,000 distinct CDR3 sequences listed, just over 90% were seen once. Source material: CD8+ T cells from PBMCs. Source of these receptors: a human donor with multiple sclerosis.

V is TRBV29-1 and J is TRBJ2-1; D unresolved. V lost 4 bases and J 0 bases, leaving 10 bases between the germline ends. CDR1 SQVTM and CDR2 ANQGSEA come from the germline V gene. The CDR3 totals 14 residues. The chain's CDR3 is CSVGLPGSYNEQFF. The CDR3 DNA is TGCAGCGTTGGCCTTCCCGGCTCCTACAATGAGCAGTTCTTC.

CDR3 nucleotides: TGTGCCAGCAGTTTGGGCAGGGCGAACATTCAGTACTTC. Protein sequence: CASSLGRANIQYF. The V and J genes are TRBV12-3 or TRBV12-4 and TRBJ2-4; TRBD1 might be the D (5 bases). This CDR3 is built from 13 residues. The V end lost 3 bases, the J end lost 7 bases, and 10 bases lay between the germline ends.

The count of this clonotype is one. CDR3 bases: TGTGCCAGCAGCTTGACAGGGGGTCCCTCCTACGAGCAGTACTTC. Encoded protein: CASSLTGGPSYEQYF. The genes are TRBV7-3 and TRBJ2-7; 9 positions agree with TRBD1. With 3 bases clipped from V and 0 bases from J, the junction kept 3 bases outside the gene matches. Per the germline V gene, CDR1 is SGHTA and CDR2 is FQGTGA. CDR3 size: 15 residues.

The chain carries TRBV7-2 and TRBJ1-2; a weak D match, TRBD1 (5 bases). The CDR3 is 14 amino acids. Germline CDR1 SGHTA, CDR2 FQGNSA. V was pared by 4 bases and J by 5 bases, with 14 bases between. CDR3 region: CASSSLPDRYGYTF. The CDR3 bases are TGTGCCAGCAGCTCCTTACCCGACAGATATGGCTACACCTTC.

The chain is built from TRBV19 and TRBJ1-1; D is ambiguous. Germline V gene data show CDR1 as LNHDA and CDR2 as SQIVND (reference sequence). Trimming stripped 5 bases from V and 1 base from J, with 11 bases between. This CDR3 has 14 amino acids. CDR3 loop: CASSLGSGNTEAFF. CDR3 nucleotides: TGTGCCAGTAGTCTGGGGTCGGGGAACACTGAAGCTTTCTTT.

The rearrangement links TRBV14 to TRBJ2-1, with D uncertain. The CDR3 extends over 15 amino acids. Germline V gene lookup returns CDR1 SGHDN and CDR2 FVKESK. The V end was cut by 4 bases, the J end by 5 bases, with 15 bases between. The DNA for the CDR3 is TGTGCCAGCAGCCCCTGGGGTAGCAAGAACAATGAGCAGTTCTTC. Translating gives CASSPWGSKNNEQFF.

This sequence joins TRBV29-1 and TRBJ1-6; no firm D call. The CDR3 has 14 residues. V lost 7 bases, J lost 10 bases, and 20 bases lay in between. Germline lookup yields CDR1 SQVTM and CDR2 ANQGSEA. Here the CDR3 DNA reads TGCAGCGCCTCGACCGGGCTCGGAGCCTCACCCCTCCACTTT. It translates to CSASTGLGASPLHF.

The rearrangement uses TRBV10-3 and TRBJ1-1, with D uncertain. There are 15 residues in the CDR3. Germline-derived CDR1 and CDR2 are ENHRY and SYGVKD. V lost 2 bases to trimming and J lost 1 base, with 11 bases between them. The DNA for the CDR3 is TGTGCCATCAGTGAGGGAAGGGAGGCGAACACTGAAGCTTTCTTT. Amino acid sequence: CAISEGREANTEAFF.

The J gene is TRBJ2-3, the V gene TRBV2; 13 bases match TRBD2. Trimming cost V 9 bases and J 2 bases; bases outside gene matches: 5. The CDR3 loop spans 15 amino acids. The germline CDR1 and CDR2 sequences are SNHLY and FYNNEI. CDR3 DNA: TGTGCCAGTAGACTAGCGGGGGGAGTCACAGATACGCAGTATTTT. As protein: CASRLAGGVTDTQYF.

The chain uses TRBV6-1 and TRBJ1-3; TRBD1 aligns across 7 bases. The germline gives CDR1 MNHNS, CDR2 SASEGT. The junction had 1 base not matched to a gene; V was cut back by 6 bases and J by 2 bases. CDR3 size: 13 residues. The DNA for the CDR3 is TGTGCCAGCAGGCAGGGGGCTGGAAACACCATATATTTT. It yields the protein CASRQGAGNTIYF.

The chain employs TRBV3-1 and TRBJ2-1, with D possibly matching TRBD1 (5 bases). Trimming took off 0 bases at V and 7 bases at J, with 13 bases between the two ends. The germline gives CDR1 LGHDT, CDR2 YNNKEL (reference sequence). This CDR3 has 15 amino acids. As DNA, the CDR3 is TGTGCCAGCAGCCAAGATAGGATGTCAGGGAATGAGCAGTTCTTC. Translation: CASSQDRMSGNEQFF.

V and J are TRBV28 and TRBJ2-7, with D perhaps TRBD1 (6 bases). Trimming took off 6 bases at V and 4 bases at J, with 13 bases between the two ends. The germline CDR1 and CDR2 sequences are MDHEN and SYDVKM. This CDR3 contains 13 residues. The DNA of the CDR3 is TGTGCCAGCAGCCCCCTGGACAGTTACGAGCAGTACTTC. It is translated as CASSPLDSYEQYF.

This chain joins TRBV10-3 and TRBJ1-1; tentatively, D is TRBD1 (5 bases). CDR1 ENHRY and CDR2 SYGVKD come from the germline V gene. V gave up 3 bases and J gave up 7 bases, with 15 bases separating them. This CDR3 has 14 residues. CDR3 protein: CAISDPGGTGEAFF. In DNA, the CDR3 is TGTGCCATCAGTGACCCCGGTGGTACAGGTGAAGCTTTCTTT.

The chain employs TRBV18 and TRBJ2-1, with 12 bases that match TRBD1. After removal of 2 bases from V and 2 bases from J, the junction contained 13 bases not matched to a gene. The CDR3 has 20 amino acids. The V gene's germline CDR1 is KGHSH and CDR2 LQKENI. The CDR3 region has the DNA TGTGCCAGCTCACCATTGGGGGACAGGGGGCCCTTTCTGACCTACAATGAGCAGTTCTTC. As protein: CASSPLGDRGPFLTYNEQFF.

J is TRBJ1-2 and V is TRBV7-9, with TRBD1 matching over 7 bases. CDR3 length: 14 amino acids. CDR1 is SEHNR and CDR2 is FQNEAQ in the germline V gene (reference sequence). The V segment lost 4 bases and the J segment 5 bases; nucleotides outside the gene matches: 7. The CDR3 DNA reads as TGTGCCAGCAGCTCGGGACAGTTCTTATATGGCTACACCTTC. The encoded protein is CASSSGQFLYGYTF.

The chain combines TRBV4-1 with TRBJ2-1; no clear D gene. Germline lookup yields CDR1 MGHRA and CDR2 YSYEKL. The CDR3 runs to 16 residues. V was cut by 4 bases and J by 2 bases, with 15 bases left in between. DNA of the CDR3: TGCGCCAGCAGCCTTATGAGCAGAGTGGCCTACAATGAGCAGTTCTTC. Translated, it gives CASSLMSRVAYNEQFF.

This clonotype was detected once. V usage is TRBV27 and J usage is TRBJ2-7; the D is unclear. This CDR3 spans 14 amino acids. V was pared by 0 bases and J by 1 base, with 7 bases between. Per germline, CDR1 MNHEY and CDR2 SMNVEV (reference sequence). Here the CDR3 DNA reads TGTGCCAGCAGTTTATCGGACGGTTCCTACGAGCAGTACTTC. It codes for CASSLSDGSYEQYF.

The CDR3 region has the DNA TGCGCCAGCAGCGTGGCCCGGGACTTTCAAGAGACCCAGTACTTC. It is translated as CASSVARDFQETQYF. The chain couples TRBV5-1 to TRBJ2-5, with D perhaps TRBD2 (6 bases). Germline CDR1 and CDR2: SGHRS and YFSETQ. V dropped 4 bases and J dropped 2 bases, with 15 bases sitting between them. The length of the CDR3 is 15 residues.

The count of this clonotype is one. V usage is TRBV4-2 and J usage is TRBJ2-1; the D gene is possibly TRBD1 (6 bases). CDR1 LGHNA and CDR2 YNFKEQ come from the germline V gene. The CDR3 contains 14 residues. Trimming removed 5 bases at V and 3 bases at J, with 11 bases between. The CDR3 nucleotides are TGTGCCAGCAGCTCCGGGACATACTACAATGAGCAGTTCTTC. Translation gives CASSSGTYYNEQFF.

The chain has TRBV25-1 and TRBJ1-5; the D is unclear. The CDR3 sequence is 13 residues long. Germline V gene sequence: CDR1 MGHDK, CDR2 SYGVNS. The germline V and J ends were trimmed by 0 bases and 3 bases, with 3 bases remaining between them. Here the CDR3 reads CASSEYTNQPQHF. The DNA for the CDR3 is TGTGCCAGCAGTGAATATACCAATCAGCCCCAGCATTTT.

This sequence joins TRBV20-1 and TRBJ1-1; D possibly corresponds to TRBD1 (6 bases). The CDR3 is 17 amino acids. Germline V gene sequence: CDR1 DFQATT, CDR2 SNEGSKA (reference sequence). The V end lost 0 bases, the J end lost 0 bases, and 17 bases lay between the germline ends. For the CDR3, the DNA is TGCAGTGCTAGAGATCAGGAGACAGGCGATATGAACACTGAAGCTTTCTTT. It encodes CSARDQETGDMNTEAFF.

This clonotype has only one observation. CDR3 nucleotide sequence: TGTGCCGTTAGCGGGGCCCTTTGGGGCGGGGAGCTGTTTTTT. This translates into CAVSGALWGGELFF. The chain combines TRBV15 with TRBJ2-2, with 8 bases aligning to TRBD2. Germline loops: CDR1 LNHNV, CDR2 YYDKDF (reference sequence). The ends lost 11 bases at V and 7 bases at J; junction bases unmatched: 12. The CDR3 totals 14 residues.

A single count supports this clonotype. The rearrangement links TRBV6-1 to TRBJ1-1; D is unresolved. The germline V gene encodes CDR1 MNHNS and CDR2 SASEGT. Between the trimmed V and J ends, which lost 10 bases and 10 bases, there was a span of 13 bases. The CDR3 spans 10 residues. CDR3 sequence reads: CAIHPPAAFF. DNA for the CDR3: TGTGCCATTCATCCCCCCGCAGCTTTCTTT.

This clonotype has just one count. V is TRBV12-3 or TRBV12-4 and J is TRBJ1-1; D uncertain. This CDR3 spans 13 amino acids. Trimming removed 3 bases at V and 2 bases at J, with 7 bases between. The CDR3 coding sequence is TGTGCCAGCAGTTTGAGCTTTAACACTGAAGCTTTCTTT. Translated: CASSLSFNTEAFF.

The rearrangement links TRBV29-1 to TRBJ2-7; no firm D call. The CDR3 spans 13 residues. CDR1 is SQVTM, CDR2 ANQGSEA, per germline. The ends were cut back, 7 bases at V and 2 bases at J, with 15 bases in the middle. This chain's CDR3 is CSANNDRTYEQYF. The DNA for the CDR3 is TGCAGCGCCAATAATGACCGGACCTACGAGCAGTACTTC.

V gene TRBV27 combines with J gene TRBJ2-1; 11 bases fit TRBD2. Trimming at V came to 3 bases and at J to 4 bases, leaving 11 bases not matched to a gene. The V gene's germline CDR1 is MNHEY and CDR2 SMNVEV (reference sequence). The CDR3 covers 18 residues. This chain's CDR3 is CASSFWLAGGQEYNEQFF. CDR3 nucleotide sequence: TGTGCCAGCAGTTTTTGGCTAGCGGGGGGCCAAGAATACAATGAGCAGTTCTTC.